What follows is one TCR beta chain and its context. These data are taken from a study of T cells after yellow fever vaccination. There are 15 residues in the CDR3. V shed 0 bases and J 4 bases; nucleotides not matched to a gene: 5. In germline, CDR1 is DFQATT, CDR2 SNEGSKA (reference sequence). Template-switching 5'RACE yielded the TCR cDNA; a universal primer site and UMIs were added in the process. TCRdb used MiXCR to reprocess the 5' RACE reads, holding one entry per CDR3 protein. Here the sample spans 450,000 to 550,000 distinct CDR3 sequences, about 19% being singletons. The source is a young man who received the YFV17D yellow fever vaccine. V gene TRBV20-1 combines with J gene TRBJ2-2, with 7 positions matching TRBD1. The sample here was PBMCs, taken 15 days after the yellow fever booster vaccination. CDR3 DNA: TGCAGTGCTAGAGATGGGACAGATCCCACCGGGGAGCTGTTTTTT. This encodes CSARDGTDPTGELFF.